One and the same sample provided the 20 T cell receptor beta chains below, sequenced in a study of blood T cell repertoires in COVID-19. Profiled with immunoSEQ multiplex PCR; TCRdb holds only in-frame clones, not every one. The table has around 220,000 clones, under 85% seen once; the top ten hold roughly 4%. The source material was peripheral blood. The receptors derive from a woman in her forties with active or convalescent COVID-19.

V gene TRBV7-8 combines with J gene TRBJ2-3, with D maybe TRBD1 (6 bases). The V end was cut by 2 bases, the J end by 4 bases, with 22 bases between. The CDR3 loop spans 18 amino acids. Germline V gene lookup returns CDR1 SGHVS and CDR2 FQNEAQ. The CDR3 spells CASSLWGHGNRAADTQYF. The CDR3 coding sequence is TGTGCCAGCAGCTTATGGGGACATGGGAACAGGGCAGCAGATACGCAGTATTTT.

This chain joins TRBV7-6 and TRBJ1-2; D is uncertain. The CDR3 runs to 15 residues. CDR1 SGHVS and CDR2 FNYEAQ come from the germline V gene. V lost 5 bases, J lost 7 bases, and 20 bases lay in between. The CDR3 DNA follows: TGTGCCAGCAGCCCTATGGACCGGGGAGTCGGTGGCTACACCTTC. Encoded protein: CASSPMDRGVGGYTF. The full variable domain, rest sourced from reference TRBV7-6 and TRBJ1-2, is GAGVSQSPRYKVTKRGQDVALRCDPISGHVSLYWYRQALGQGPEFLTYFNYEAQQDKSGLPNDRFSAERPEGSISTLTIQRTEQRDSAMYRCASSPMDRGVGGYTFGSGTRLTVV.

CDR3 DNA: TGTGCCAGCAGCTTAAACCAGGGGCCGAATTCACCCCTCCACTTT. Amino acids: CASSLNQGPNSPLHF. The chain joins TRBV7-6 to TRBJ1-6; the D gene is possibly TRBD1 (6 bases). V was trimmed by 2 bases and J by 7 bases, leaving 12 bases between them. The CDR3 sequence is 15 residues long. From germline, CDR1 is SGHVS and CDR2 FNYEAQ. Looking up the rest from reference TRBV7-6 and TRBJ1-6 gives the full variable domain: GAGVSQSPRYKVTKRGQDVALRCDPISGHVSLYWYRQALGQGPEFLTYFNYEAQQDKSGLPNDRFSAERPEGSISTLTIQRTEQRDSAMYRCASSLNQGPNSPLHFGNGTRLTVT.

With respect to this clone: A single base separates this from a much larger clone, so it may be a read error. The sample contains more than one DNA sequence encoding this CDR3. This rearrangement joins TRBV9 to TRBJ1-5; TRBD1 agrees at 7 bases. Germline CDR1 is SGDLS and CDR2 is YYNGEE. Germline trimming cut 0 bases from V and 2 bases from J; bases unmatched to any gene: 2. There are 15 residues in the CDR3. Here the CDR3 DNA reads TGTGCCAGCAGCGTAGGCGGGACAGGCAATCAGCCCCAGCATTTT. As protein: CASSVGGTGNQPQHF.

The rearrangement uses TRBV5-1 and TRBJ1-1; 9 nucleotides agree with TRBD1. Trimming removed 4 bases from V and 4 bases from J; junction bases left unmatched: 8. This CDR3 has 15 amino acids. CDR1 is SGHRS, CDR2 YFSETQ, per germline. CDR3 DNA: TGCGCCAGCAGCGGGGGGACAGGGAGGTTCACTGAAGCTTTCTTT. This translates into CASSGGTGRFTEAFF.

This clone was detected a few times. J is TRBJ1-4 and V is TRBV5-1, with unresolved D. This CDR3 spans 15 amino acids. From germline, CDR1 is SGHRS and CDR2 YFSETQ. Trimming shortened V by 0 bases and J by 4 bases, and 10 bases separated the two germline ends. CDR3: CASSLEAGFNEKLFF. CDR3 in DNA: TGCGCCAGCAGCTTGGAGGCGGGATTTAATGAAAAACTGTTTTTT.

In DNA, the CDR3 is TGTGCCAGCAGTTATCAGGGAGGTCCCGGCACCTTC. Its translation is CASSYQGGPGTF. The chain joins TRBV5-6 to TRBJ1-2; tentative D call: TRBD1 (5 bases). CDR1 is SGHDT and CDR2 is YYEEEE in the germline V gene. CDR3 size: 12 residues. The V gene lost 5 bases and the J gene lost 13 bases, with 18 bases spanning the gap.

This clone was observed once. The chain links TRBV9 to TRBJ2-3; TRBD2 matches 10 bases. Germline V gene data show CDR1 as SGDLS and CDR2 as YYNGEE. The V segment lost 4 bases and the J segment 4 bases; nucleotides outside the gene matches: 6. The CDR3 is made up of 15 amino acids. The CDR3 DNA reads TGTGCCAGCAGCTTTCTAGCGGGGGAGCCAGATACGCAGTATTTT. It encodes CASSFLAGEPDTQYF. Combining the CDR3 with reference TRBV9 and TRBJ2-3 gives the whole variable domain DSGVTQTPKHLITATGQRVTLRCSPRSGDLSVYWYQQSLDQGLQFLIQYYNGEERAKGNILERFSAQQFPDLHSELNLSSLELGDSALYFCASSFLAGEPDTQYFGPGTRLTVL.

This clone was picked up a small number of times. The rearrangement uses TRBV4-2 and TRBJ1-4; tentatively, D is TRBD1 (5 bases). With 0 bases removed from V and 1 base from J, the gap between germline ends came to 12 bases. Germline lookup yields CDR1 LGHNA and CDR2 YNFKEQ. The CDR3 consists of 17 residues. The CDR3 protein is CASSQEGAEGTNEKLFF. In DNA, the CDR3 is TGTGCCAGCAGCCAAGAAGGGGCGGAGGGAACTAATGAAAAACTGTTTTTT.

The gene calls are TRBV12-3 or TRBV12-4 and TRBJ2-7; TRBD2 might be the D (5 bases). V was trimmed by 4 bases and J by 6 bases, leaving 13 bases between them. The CDR3 is 13 residues long. The CDR3 spells CASSYAPGSEQYF. The CDR3 DNA sequence: TGTGCCAGCAGTTACGCCCCGGGGTCCGAGCAGTACTTC.

The J gene is TRBJ2-3, the V gene TRBV3-1 (or the pseudogene TRBV3-2); perhaps TRBD1 as D (6 bases). Per germline, CDR1 LGHDT and CDR2 YNNKEL (reference sequence). The CDR3 sequence is 15 residues long. The V end was cut by 5 bases, the J end by 2 bases, with 14 bases between. The CDR3 loop reads CASSLGQTYTDTQYF. DNA of the CDR3: TGTGCCAGCAGCTTAGGACAGACCTACACAGATACGCAGTATTTT.

This sequence joins TRBV29-1 and TRBJ1-1; 9 bases match TRBD1. The CDR3 sequence is 14 residues long. Germline-derived CDR1 and CDR2 are SQVTM and ANQGSEA. The V gene end was trimmed by 5 bases and the J gene end by 2 bases; junction bases not matched to a gene: 6. This chain's CDR3 is CSVTGQGKNTEAFF. DNA of the CDR3: TGCAGCGTTACCGGACAGGGGAAAAACACTGAAGCTTTCTTT.

The genes are TRBV6-2 or TRBV6-3 and TRBJ2-1; D not certain. Germline CDR1 MNHEY, CDR2 SVGEGT. This CDR3 comprises 14 residues. The V and J ends lost 2 bases and 8 bases respectively, with 13 bases between them. The CDR3 reads CASSYSLSVHEQFF. CDR3 in DNA: TGTGCCAGCAGTTACAGCCTCAGCGTGCATGAGCAGTTCTTC.

CDR3 nucleotides: TGTGCCAGCTCTCAGGGAGGGGACACTGAAGCTTTCTTT. It encodes CASSQGGDTEAFF. This chain uses TRBV18 with TRBJ1-1, with a weak D call TRBD1 (5 bases). The CDR3 is made up of 13 amino acids. Trimming pared 6 bases from V and 3 bases from J, leaving 11 bases between. The germline gives CDR1 KGHSH, CDR2 LQKENI.

The rearrangement uses TRBV30 and TRBJ1-1; 8 nucleotides agree with TRBD1. CDR1 and CDR2 from the germline V gene are GTSNPN and SVGIG (reference sequence). The ends lost 0 bases at V and 6 bases at J; junction bases unmatched: 6. The CDR3 consists of 14 residues. CDR3: CAWSVDRGRAEAFF. The CDR3 coding sequence is TGTGCCTGGAGTGTAGACAGGGGTCGGGCTGAAGCTTTCTTT.

This chain connects TRBV5-1 to TRBJ2-3, with D perhaps matching TRBD1 (6 bases). CDR3 length equals 17 residues. V lost 1 base, J lost 1 base, and 16 bases lay in between. CDR1 SGHRS and CDR2 YFSETQ come from the germline V gene. CDR3 loop: CASSLSPAAGGTDTQYF. The CDR3 DNA reads TGCGCCAGCAGCTTGAGTCCAGCGGCAGGGGGCACAGATACGCAGTATTTT. Filled out from reference TRBV5-1 and TRBJ2-3, the complete variable domain reads KAGVTQTPRYLIKTRGQQVTLSCSPISGHRSVSWYQQTPGQGLQFLFEYFSETQRNKGNFPGRFSGRQFSNSRSEMNVSTLELGDSALYLCASSLSPAAGGTDTQYFGPGTRLTVL.

The rearrangement joins TRBV2 to TRBJ1-5; 8 bases are shared with TRBD1. The V gene end was trimmed by 3 bases and the J gene end by 4 bases; junction bases not matched to a gene: 14. This CDR3 has 18 amino acids. CDR1 is SNHLY, CDR2 FYNNEI, per germline. CDR3 sequence reads: CASSDGRQGSFINQPQHF. In DNA form, the CDR3 reads TGTGCCAGCAGTGATGGGAGACAGGGGAGTTTTATAAATCAGCCCCAGCATTTT.

The chain links TRBV7-9 to TRBJ1-6; D is unresolved. Germline values: CDR1 SEHNR, CDR2 FQNEAQ (reference sequence). This CDR3 spans 13 amino acids. V was shortened by 3 bases and J by 6 bases, with 6 bases between the two germline ends. In DNA, the CDR3 is TGTGCCAGCAGCTTCGAACTTAATTCACCCCTCCACTTT. Its translation is CASSFELNSPLHF.

This chain uses TRBV5-6 with TRBJ2-1, with a tentative D call TRBD2 (7 bases). V lost 4 bases to trimming and J lost 9 bases, with 26 bases between them. CDR1 is SGHDT and CDR2 is YYEEEE in the germline V gene. The CDR3 totals 17 residues. In DNA, the CDR3 is TGTGCCAGCAGCCGAAGGACTAGTGGGGCATTAGGGGGTGAGCAGTTCTTC. Amino acids: CASSRRTSGALGGEQFF.

The chain joins TRBV25-1 to TRBJ1-5, with 7 bases that match TRBD1. In germline, CDR1 is MGHDK, CDR2 SYGVNS. CDR3 length: 13 residues. Losses at the gene ends were 8 bases for V and 9 bases for J; bases not matched to a gene: 10. CDR3 region: CASGRDRNGPQHF. The DNA of the CDR3 is TGTGCCAGCGGTAGGGACAGAAATGGGCCCCAGCATTTT.